This T cell receptor (beta chain) was profiled in a study of control samples from healthy donors and cancer patients. The CDR3 contains 16 residues. From germline, CDR1 is MGHRA and CDR2 YSYEKL. Trimming removed 7 bases from V and 0 bases from J, with 16 bases in between. Sequenced by immunoSEQ multiplex PCR; TCRdb stores in-frame clones only, minus some. The sample comprises approximately 150,000 clones, about 90% of which are singletons, and more than 6.5% rests with the top ten. V usage is TRBV4-1 and J usage is TRBJ1-3, with TRBD1 as a possible D gene (5 bases). This clonotype was sampled from a man between 18 and 35 years old in good health. Sequenced material: blood. CDR3 loop: CASTTNQGRSGNTIYF. The CDR3 coding sequence is TGCGCCAGCACCACAAACCAGGGCCGCTCTGGAAACACCATATATTTT.